The sequence of this T cell receptor (beta chain) was determined in a study of T cell responses to AZD1222 COVID-19 vaccine. Whole-study results and caveats: Spike-wide coverage was observed for vaccine-associated CD4 TCRs, with dominant responses at 160-218 and 743-854.

Per the germline V gene, CDR1 is SGHKS and CDR2 is YYEKEE (reference sequence). The CDR3 extends over 13 amino acids. The V and J ends lost 4 bases and 7 bases respectively, with 14 bases between them. The protocol was immunoSEQ multiplex PCR, while the TCRdb copy is restricted to in-frame clones and leaves out a portion. The sample lists roughly 260,000 clones, 90% to 95% occurring once. Remarks on this clone: The antigen remains unidentified.

The chain is built from TRBV5-5 and TRBJ1-2, with D tentatively TRBD1 (5 bases). This TCR was sampled from an adult in good health. This sample comprised peripheral blood, obtained on day 0 of AZD1222 vaccination. Here the CDR3 reads CASSLTTDPGYTF. DNA for the CDR3: TGTGCCAGCAGCCTTACGACAGATCCTGGCTACACCTTC.